A few counts support the clone carrying this T cell receptor (beta chain). Sequenced by immunoSEQ multiplex PCR; TCRdb stores in-frame clones only, minus some. Of over 50,000 clones in the sample, around 86% are singletons; the top ten hold 0.88%. This sample was included in a study of memory CD4+ T cells and cytomegalovirus serostatus. Germline CDR1 SNHLY, CDR2 FYNNEI. Trimming removed 5 bases from V and 7 bases from J, with 23 bases in between. The CDR3 sequence is 16 residues long. The sort gate was single viable CD3+CD4+CD8-CD45RO+ cells for memory CD4+ T cells. Total CD4+ T cells were enriched by CD4 positive selection.

The sequence derives from an adult in good health and CMV-seronegative. The chain recombines TRBV2 with TRBJ1-2; TRBD1 might be the D (5 bases). The specimen was memory CD4+ T cells from blood. CDR3 loop: CASSLQGAPNAAGYTF. The DNA of the CDR3 is TGTGCCAGCAGTCTCCAGGGAGCCCCCAATGCTGCTGGCTACACCTTC.